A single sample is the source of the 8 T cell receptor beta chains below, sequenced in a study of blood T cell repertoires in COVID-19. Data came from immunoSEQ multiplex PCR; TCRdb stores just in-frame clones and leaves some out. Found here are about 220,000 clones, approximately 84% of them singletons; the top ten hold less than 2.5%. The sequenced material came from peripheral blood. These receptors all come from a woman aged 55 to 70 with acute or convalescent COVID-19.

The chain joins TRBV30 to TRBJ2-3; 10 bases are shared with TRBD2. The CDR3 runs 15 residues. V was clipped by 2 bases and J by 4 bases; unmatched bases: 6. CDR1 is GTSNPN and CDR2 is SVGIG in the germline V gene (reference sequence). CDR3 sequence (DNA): TGTGCCTGGAGTACTAAGCGGGGGGGATCAGATACGCAGTATTTT. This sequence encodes CAWSTKRGGSDTQYF.

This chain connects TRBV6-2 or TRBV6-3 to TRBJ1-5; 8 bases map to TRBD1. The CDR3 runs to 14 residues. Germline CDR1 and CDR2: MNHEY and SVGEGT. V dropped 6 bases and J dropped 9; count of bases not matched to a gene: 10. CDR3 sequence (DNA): TGTGCCAGCAGCTCTGACCAGGGGGCTTGGCCCCAGCATTTT. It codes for CASSSDQGAWPQHF.

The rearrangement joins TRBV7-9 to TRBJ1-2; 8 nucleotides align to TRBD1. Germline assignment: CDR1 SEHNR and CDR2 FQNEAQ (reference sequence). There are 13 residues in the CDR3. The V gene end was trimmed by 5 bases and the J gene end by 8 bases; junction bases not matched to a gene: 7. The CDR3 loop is CASSTDRGAGYTF. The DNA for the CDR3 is TGTGCCAGCAGCACAGACAGGGGCGCCGGCTACACCTTC.

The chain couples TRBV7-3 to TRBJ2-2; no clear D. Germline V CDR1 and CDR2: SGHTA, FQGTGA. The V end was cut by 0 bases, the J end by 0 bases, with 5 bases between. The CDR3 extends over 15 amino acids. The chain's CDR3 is CASSLTASNTGELFF. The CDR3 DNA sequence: TGTGCCAGCAGCTTAACAGCCTCGAACACCGGGGAGCTGTTTTTT.

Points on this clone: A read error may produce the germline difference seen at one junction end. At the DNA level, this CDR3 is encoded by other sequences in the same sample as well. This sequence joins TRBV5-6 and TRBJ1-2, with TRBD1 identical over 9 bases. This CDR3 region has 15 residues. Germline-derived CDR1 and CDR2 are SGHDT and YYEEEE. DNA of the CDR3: TGTGCCAGCAGCTCGGGACAGGGAATTAACTATGGCTACACTTTC. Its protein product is CASSSGQGINYGYTF.

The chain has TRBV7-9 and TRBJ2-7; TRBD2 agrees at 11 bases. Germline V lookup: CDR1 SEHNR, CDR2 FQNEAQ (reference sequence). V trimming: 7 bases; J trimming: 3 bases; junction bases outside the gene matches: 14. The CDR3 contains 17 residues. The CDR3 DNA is TGTGCCAGCACCCTGGGAGGACTAGCGGGTTTGGACTACGAGCAGTACTTC. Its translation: CASTLGGLAGLDYEQYF. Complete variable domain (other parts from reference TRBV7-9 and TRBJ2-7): DTGVSQNPRHKITKRGQNVTFRCDPISEHNRLYWYRQTLGQGPEFLTYFQNEAQLEKSRLLSDRFSAERPKGSFSTLEIQRTEQGDSAMYLCASTLGGLAGLDYEQYFGPGTRLTVT.

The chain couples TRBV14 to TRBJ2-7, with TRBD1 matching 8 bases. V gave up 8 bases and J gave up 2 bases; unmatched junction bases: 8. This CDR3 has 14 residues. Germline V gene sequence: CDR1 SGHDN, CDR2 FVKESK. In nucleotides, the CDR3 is TGTGCCAGCTCTAGACAGGGGTTAACCTACGAGCAGTACTTC. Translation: CASSRQGLTYEQYF.

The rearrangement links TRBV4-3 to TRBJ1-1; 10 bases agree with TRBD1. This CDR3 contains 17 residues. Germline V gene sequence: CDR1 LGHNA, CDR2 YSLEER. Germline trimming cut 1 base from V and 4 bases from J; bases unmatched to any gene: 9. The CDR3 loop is CASSQGVGGDRGTEAFF. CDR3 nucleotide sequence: TGCGCCAGCAGCCAAGGAGTGGGGGGGGACAGGGGCACTGAAGCTTTCTTT.